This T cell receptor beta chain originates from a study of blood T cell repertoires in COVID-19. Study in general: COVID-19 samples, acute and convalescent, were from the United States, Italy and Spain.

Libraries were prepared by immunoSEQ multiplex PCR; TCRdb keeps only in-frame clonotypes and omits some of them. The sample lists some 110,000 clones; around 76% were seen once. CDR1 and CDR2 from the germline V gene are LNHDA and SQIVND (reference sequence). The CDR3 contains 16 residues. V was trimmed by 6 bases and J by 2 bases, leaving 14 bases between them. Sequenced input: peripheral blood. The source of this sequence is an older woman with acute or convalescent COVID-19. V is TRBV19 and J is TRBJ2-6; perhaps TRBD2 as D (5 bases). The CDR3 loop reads CASSRPGETGANVLTF. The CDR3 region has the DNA TGTGCCAGTAGCCGTCCCGGGGAGACTGGGGCCAACGTCCTGACTTTC. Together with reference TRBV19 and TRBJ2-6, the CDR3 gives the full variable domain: DGGITQSPKYLFRKEGQNVTLSCEQNLNHDAMYWYRQDPGQGLRLIYYSQIVNDFQKGDIAEGYSVSREKKESFPLTVTSAQKNPTAFYLCASSRPGETGANVLTFGAGSRLTVL.